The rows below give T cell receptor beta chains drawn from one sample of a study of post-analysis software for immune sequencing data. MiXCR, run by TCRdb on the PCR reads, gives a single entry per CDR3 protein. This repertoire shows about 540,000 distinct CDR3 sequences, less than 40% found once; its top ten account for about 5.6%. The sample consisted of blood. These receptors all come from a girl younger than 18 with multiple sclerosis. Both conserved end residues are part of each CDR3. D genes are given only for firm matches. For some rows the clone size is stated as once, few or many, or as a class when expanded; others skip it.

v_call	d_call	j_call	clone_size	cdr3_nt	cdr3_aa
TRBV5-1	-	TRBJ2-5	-	TGCGCCAGCAGCCTAGGGACCGTAGAGACCCAGTACTTC	CASSLGTVETQYF
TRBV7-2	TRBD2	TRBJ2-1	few	TGTGCCAGCAGACCCTTTAGCGGGGGGAGCTCCTACAATGAGCAGTTCTTC	CASRPFSGGSSYNEQFF
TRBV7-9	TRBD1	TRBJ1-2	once	TGTGCCAGCAGACCGGACAGGGAAGCTGGCTACACCTTC	CASRPDREAGYTF
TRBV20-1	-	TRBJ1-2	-	TGCAGTGCCCCTTCCATCCGACAAGTCTATGGCTACACCTTC	CSAPSIRQVYGYTF
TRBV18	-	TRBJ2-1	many	TGTGCCAGCTCACCAGGGCAGAACAATGAGCAGTTCTTC	CASSPGQNNEQFF
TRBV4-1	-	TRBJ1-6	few	TGCGCCAGCAGCCGAGAGGACGGGCTCCTCGGGTCCTCACCCCTCCACTTT	CASSREDGLLGSSPLHF
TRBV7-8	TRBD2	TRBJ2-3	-	TGTGCCAGCAGCTTAGCACTAGCGGGGACGTCAGATACGCAGTATTTT	CASSLALAGTSDTQYF
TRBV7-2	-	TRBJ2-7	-	TGTGCCAGCAATAGTGGGGTTGCGAGCACCTACGAGCAGTACTTC	CASNSGVASTYEQYF
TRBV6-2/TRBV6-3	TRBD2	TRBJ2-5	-	TGTGCCAGCAGTTACGGAGCGGGGAGGACCCCGTACCAAGAGACCCAGTACTTC	CASSYGAGRTPYQETQYF
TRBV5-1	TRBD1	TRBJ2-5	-	TGCGCCAGCAGCGTTGACAGGGGGGCGACCCAGTACTTC	CASSVDRGATQYF
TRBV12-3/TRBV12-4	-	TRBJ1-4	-	TGTGCCAGCAGTTTAGCGCCAACGCGGGGGGCTACTAATGAAAAACTGTTTTTT	CASSLAPTRGATNEKLFF
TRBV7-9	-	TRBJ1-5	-	TGTGCCAGCAGCTTAGGGGGCCAGCAGCCCCAGCATTTT	CASSLGGQQPQHF
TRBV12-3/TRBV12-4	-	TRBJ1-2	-	TGTGCCAGCATCCTGATGGAAAACTACGGCTACACCTTC	CASILMENYGYTF
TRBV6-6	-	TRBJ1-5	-	TGTGCCAGCAGAGACCTGACAGTCAATCAGCCCCAGCATTTT	CASRDLTVNQPQHF
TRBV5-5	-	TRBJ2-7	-	TGTGCCAGCAGCCCGCTCCCCCGCTACGAGCAGTACTTC	CASSPLPRYEQYF
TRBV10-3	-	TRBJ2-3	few	TGTGCCAAGAGGCGGGGACCGACAGATACGCAGTATTTT	CAKRRGPTDTQYF
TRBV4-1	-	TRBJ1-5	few	TGCGCCAGCAGCCAAGCTTGGGGTAGCAATCAGCCCCAGCATTTT	CASSQAWGSNQPQHF
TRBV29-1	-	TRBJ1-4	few	TGCAGCGTTTTGGACAGAACAACTAATGAAAAACTGTTTTTT	CSVLDRTTNEKLFF
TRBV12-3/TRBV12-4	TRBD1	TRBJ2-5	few	TGTGCCAGCAGATGGGACAGTGAAGAGACCCAGTACTTC	CASRWDSEETQYF
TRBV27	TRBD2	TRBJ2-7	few	TGTGCCAGCAGTTCCCCCGGGAGGACTGGCCTCTACGAGCAGTACTTC	CASSSPGRTGLYEQYF
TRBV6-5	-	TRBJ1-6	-	TGTGCCAGCAGCCCCTCATTACTAGCACCCCTCCACTTT	CASSPSLLAPLHF
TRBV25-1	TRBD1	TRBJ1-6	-	TGTGCCAGCAGTCCCACAGGGGGCAGCTCACCCCTCCACTTT	CASSPTGGSSPLHF
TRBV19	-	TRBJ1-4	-	TGTGCCAGTAGTATTTCGGACAGCCTAAAACTGTTTTTT	CASSISDSLKLFF
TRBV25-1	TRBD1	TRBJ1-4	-	TGTGCCAGCAGTGGACAGGGGGCTGAAAAACTGTTTTTT	CASSGQGAEKLFF
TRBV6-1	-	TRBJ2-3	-	TGTGCCAGCAGTGAACTGGGTACAGTGTGGCCCACAGATACGCAGTATTTT	CASSELGTVWPTDTQYF
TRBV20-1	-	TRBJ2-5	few	TGCAGTGCTACACATGTTCTCCAAGAGACCCAGTACTTC	CSATHVLQETQYF
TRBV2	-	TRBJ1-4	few	TGTGCCAGCAGTGAAAACAGGTTTAATGAAAAACTGTTTTTT	CASSENRFNEKLFF